Listed here are 8 T cell receptor beta chains from one sample, sequenced in a study of T cell responses to AZD1222 COVID-19 vaccine. Using immunoSEQ multiplex PCR, the repertoire was profiled, and TCRdb retains in-frame clones only, with some absent. The sample consists of approximately 140,000 clones, about 90% of them appearing once. The sample here was peripheral blood, taken on day 0 of AZD1222 vaccination. The receptors originated from an adult in good health.

The chain joins TRBV10-1 to TRBJ2-7; 9 bases match TRBD1. The germline V gene encodes CDR1 WNHNN and CDR2 SYGVQD (reference sequence). The CDR3 sequence is 15 residues long. Trimming at V came to 10 bases and at J to 0 bases, leaving 10 bases not matched to a gene. The CDR3 bases are TGCGCCACCCACAGGGGGCCTATGCTCTCCTACGAGCAGTACTTC. Its protein product is CATHRGPMLSYEQYF.

As regards this clone: Distinct nucleotide sequences in the sample also encode this CDR3. The chain links TRBV12-3 or TRBV12-4 to TRBJ1-2, with a tentative D call TRBD1 (5 bases). Trimming took off 2 bases at V and 6 bases at J, with 10 bases between the two ends. The CDR3 covers 13 residues. The CDR3 nucleotides are TGTGCCAGCAGTTTACGGCAGGGAGATGGCTACACCTTC. Translating gives CASSLRQGDGYTF.

V usage is TRBV29-1 and J usage is TRBJ1-1; no reliable D call. This CDR3 region has 13 residues. Per germline, CDR1 SQVTM and CDR2 ANQGSEA. The ends were cut back, 5 bases at V and 1 base at J, with 11 bases in the middle. The CDR3 loop reads CSVQIGTNTEAFF. CDR3 in DNA: TGCAGCGTTCAAATAGGCACGAACACTGAAGCTTTCTTT.

The chain employs TRBV19 and TRBJ2-1; 8 nucleotides align to TRBD2. Germline CDR1 is LNHDA and CDR2 is SQIVND (reference sequence). Trimming removed 6 bases from V and 2 bases from J; junction bases left unmatched: 3. The length of the CDR3 is 14 residues. The CDR3 protein is CASRQGLAYNEQFF. The CDR3 coding sequence is TGTGCCAGTAGGCAGGGACTAGCCTACAATGAGCAGTTCTTC.

The rearrangement uses TRBV4-3 and TRBJ2-1; D remains unclear. This CDR3 has 14 amino acids. Trimming removed 1 base at V and 2 bases at J, with 6 bases between. Germline lookup yields CDR1 LGHNA and CDR2 YSLEER. DNA of the CDR3: TGCGCCAGCAGCCAAGGACAAACCTACAATGAGCAGTTCTTC. This codes for CASSQGQTYNEQFF.

This clone has only one observation. The chain employs TRBV19 and TRBJ2-3, with D hard to call. CDR1 and CDR2 from the germline V gene are LNHDA and SQIVND (reference sequence). This CDR3 spans 16 amino acids. V was clipped by 4 bases and J by 1 base, with 15 bases between them. The CDR3 region is CASSNQEISGTDTQYF. In DNA form, the CDR3 reads TGTGCCAGTAGTAATCAGGAGATCAGCGGCACAGATACGCAGTATTTT.

This chain links TRBV2 with TRBJ1-3; D ambiguous. CDR3 length: 15 residues. The V gene's germline CDR1 is SNHLY and CDR2 FYNNEI. Trimming removed 3 bases at V and 2 bases at J, with 11 bases between. CDR3 protein: CASSDRGNAGNTIYF. The CDR3 DNA is TGTGCCAGCAGTGATCGGGGTAACGCTGGAAACACCATATATTTT.

V is TRBV5-1 and J is TRBJ2-7; D call uncertain. This CDR3 contains 17 residues. Germline CDR1 reads SGHRS; CDR2 reads YFSETQ. Trimming removed 0 bases from V and 2 bases from J, with 18 bases in between. The CDR3 DNA reads as TGCGCCAGCAGCTTGGAAGTAAGTACAGAACCTACCTACGAGCAGTACTTC. This translates into CASSLEVSTEPTYEQYF.